The 22 T cell receptor beta chains given below trace back to one sample, sequenced in a study of T cell repertoires in cytomegalovirus infection. Each CDR3 protein is one row after TCRdb ran MiXCR on the reads. The sample holds tens of thousands of distinct CDR3 sequences; 35% to 45% are singletons and the top ten take approximately 95%. No antigen has been assigned to these receptors. The sample was CD8+ T cells from cultured PBMCs, taken from culture after CMV antigen stimulation. Receptors originate from a human donor in good health (CMV status not recorded). Some clones in this sample may be carry-over from other donors' samples.

Many counts were recorded for this clonotype. The chain employs TRBV27 and TRBJ1-2, with D maybe TRBD1 (6 bases). Germline values: CDR1 MNHEY, CDR2 SMNVEV (reference sequence). The length of the CDR3 is 14 residues. V lost 3 bases to trimming and J lost 5 bases, with 13 bases between them. CDR3 DNA sequence: TGTGCCAGCAGTTTTGGAGGAGGGGGGTATGGCTACACCTTC. Residues: CASSFGGGGYGYTF.

This chain uses TRBV3-1 with TRBJ2-5; possible D gene TRBD1, 6 bases. Per the germline V gene, CDR1 is LGHDT and CDR2 is YNNKEL (reference sequence). The CDR3 sequence is 14 residues long. Trimming pared 4 bases from V and 5 bases from J, leaving 14 bases between. CDR3 nucleotide sequence: TGTGCCAGCAGCCTAGACCAGGGGTCGGAGACCCAGTACTTC. It codes for CASSLDQGSETQYF.

This clonotype was recorded once. V gene TRBV4-1 combines with J gene TRBJ1-1, with D unresolved. The CDR3 length is 16 residues. Trimming shortened V by 4 bases and J by 4 bases, and 19 bases separated the two germline ends. CDR1 and CDR2 (germline): MGHRA, YSYEKL. For the CDR3, the DNA is TGCGCCAGCAGCCCCCTTTATGCGGGTCCAAGCACTGAAGCTTTCTTT. Residues: CASSPLYAGPSTEAFF.

The chain is built from TRBV2 and TRBJ2-3, with TRBD2 identical over 9 bases. The V segment lost 8 bases and the J segment 0 bases; nucleotides outside the gene matches: 3. Looked up from germline, CDR1 is SNHLY and CDR2 is FYNNEI. This CDR3 has 14 residues. As DNA, the CDR3 is TGTGCCAGCCCGACTAGCGGTAGCACAGATACGCAGTATTTT. It codes for CASPTSGSTDTQYF.

The chain carries TRBV11-2 and TRBJ2-3, with 13 bases fitting TRBD2. The germline V gene has CDR1 SGHAT and CDR2 FQNNGV. The CDR3 loop spans 18 amino acids. V trimming: 4 bases; J trimming: 0 bases; junction bases outside the gene matches: 7. The CDR3 protein is CASSSGLAGLTSTDTQYF. DNA of the CDR3: TGTGCCAGCAGCTCGGGACTAGCGGGGCTCACGAGCACAGATACGCAGTATTTT.

This clonotype was observed once. J is TRBJ1-1 and V is TRBV7-9; D ambiguous. Looked up from germline, CDR1 is SEHNR and CDR2 is FQNEAQ (reference sequence). The CDR3 is 12 amino acids. V lost 6 bases and J lost 3, with 8 bases in between. CDR3 sequence reads: CASRDRYTEAFF. The DNA of the CDR3 is TGTGCCAGCAGGGATAGGTACACTGAAGCTTTCTTT. Together with reference TRBV7-9 and TRBJ1-1, the CDR3 gives the full variable domain: DTGVSQNPRHKITKRGQNVTFRCDPISEHNRLYWYRQTLGQGPEFLTYFQNEAQLEKSRLLSDRFSAERPKGSFSTLEIQRTEQGDSAMYLCASRDRYTEAFFGQGTRLTVV.

This clonotype showed up many times. V is TRBV7-2 and J is TRBJ2-7, with TRBD2 matching 11 bases. The CDR3 contains 17 residues. Losses at the gene ends were 5 bases for V and 0 bases for J; bases not matched to a gene: 9. Germline loops: CDR1 SGHTA, CDR2 FQGNSA. The CDR3 spells CASSMGLADPSSYEQYF. CDR3 sequence (DNA): TGTGCCAGCAGCATGGGACTAGCGGATCCTTCCTCCTACGAGCAGTACTTC.

This clonotype appeared a single time. The chain is built from TRBV7-4 and TRBJ1-1; D gene ambiguous. Per the germline V gene, CDR1 is SGHVT and CDR2 is SQSDAQ. The CDR3 sequence is 12 residues long. V was cut by 6 bases and J by 7 bases, with 12 bases left in between. The chain's CDR3 is CASSTRPFEAFF. The DNA of the CDR3 is TGTGCCAGCAGTACACGACCGTTTGAAGCTTTCTTT.

This chain links TRBV29-1 with TRBJ2-5, with TRBD2 matching over 10 bases. The germline CDR1 and CDR2 sequences are SQVTM and ANQGSEA. With V trimmed by 3 bases and J by 5 bases, 9 bases remained unmatched. CDR3 size: 15 residues. The CDR3 region is CSVDMSGGAWETQYF. In nucleotides, the CDR3 is TGCAGCGTTGATATGAGCGGGGGGGCGTGGGAGACCCAGTACTTC.

The J gene is TRBJ1-5, the V gene TRBV7-2, with D perhaps matching TRBD1 (5 bases). The V gene's germline CDR1 is SGHTA and CDR2 FQGNSA. With 2 bases removed from V and 1 base from J, the gap between germline ends came to 9 bases. CDR3 length: 15 residues. CDR3 loop: CASSLSGASNQPQHF. The CDR3 bases are TGTGCCAGCAGCTTATCCGGGGCGAGCAATCAGCCCCAGCATTTT. The full variable domain, with the rest looked up from reference TRBV7-2 and TRBJ1-5, is GAGVSQSPSNKVTEKGKDVELRCDPISGHTALYWYRQSLGQGLEFLIYFQGNSAPDKSGLPSDRFSAERTGGSVSTLTIQRTQQEDSAVYLCASSLSGASNQPQHFGDGTRLSIL.

This clonotype was picked up many times. The chain employs TRBV4-1 and TRBJ2-5, with 9 bases that match TRBD1. With V trimmed by 5 bases and J by 5 bases, 9 bases remained unmatched. The CDR3 totals 15 residues. From germline, CDR1 is MGHRA and CDR2 YSYEKL. For the CDR3, the DNA is TGCGCCAGCAGCGAGCGACAGGGGGACATGGAGACCCAGTACTTC. Protein sequence: CASSERQGDMETQYF.

The chain recombines TRBV7-9 with TRBJ2-1, with 13 positions matching TRBD2. The length of the CDR3 is 15 residues. The V and J ends lost 5 bases and 6 bases, in that order; junction bases with no gene match: 4. Per germline, CDR1 SEHNR and CDR2 FQNEAQ (reference sequence). CDR3 bases: TGTGCCAGCAGCCAACTAGCGGGGGGGCCCAATGAGCAGTTCTTC. Translating it yields CASSQLAGGPNEQFF. The whole variable domain, remainder taken from reference TRBV7-9 and TRBJ2-1, is DTGVSQNPRHKITKRGQNVTFRCDPISEHNRLYWYRQTLGQGPEFLTYFQNEAQLEKSRLLSDRFSAERPKGSFSTLEIQRTEQGDSAMYLCASSQLAGGPNEQFFGPGTRLTVL.

The rearrangement links TRBV9 to TRBJ1-1; D is unclear. Per germline, CDR1 SGDLS and CDR2 YYNGEE. V lost 0 bases and J lost 1, with 13 bases in between. CDR3 size: 16 residues. CDR3: CASSVGADLRNTEAFF. The CDR3 DNA sequence: TGTGCCAGCAGCGTAGGTGCAGACCTTAGGAACACTGAAGCTTTCTTT.

At least ten counts were recorded for this clonotype. The rearrangement uses TRBV4-1 and TRBJ1-2, with 9 bases fitting TRBD1. The CDR3 is 15 residues long. Germline V gives CDR1 MGHRA, CDR2 YSYEKL. The V gene end was trimmed by 4 bases and the J gene end by 7 bases; junction bases not matched to a gene: 10. CDR3 loop: CASSPETGQGFGYTF. DNA of the CDR3: TGCGCCAGCAGCCCAGAAACGGGACAGGGTTTTGGCTACACCTTC.

This clonotype was observed a single time. The chain combines TRBV14 with TRBJ2-7; D remains unclear. The CDR3 is 12 residues long. Trimming cost V 2 bases and J 6 bases, with 8 bases left between them. Germline CDR1 reads SGHDN; CDR2 reads FVKESK. As DNA, the CDR3 is TGTGCCAGCAGCCAACAAGACTTCGAGCAGTACTTC. Its protein is CASSQQDFEQYF.

J is TRBJ2-7 and V is TRBV6-6; D may be TRBD2 (6 bases). CDR1 and CDR2 (germline): MNHNY, SVGAGI (reference sequence). V shed 2 bases and J shed 3 bases, with 8 bases lying between them. There are 13 residues in the CDR3. Here the CDR3 DNA reads TGTGCCAGCAGTTACGGGGAGGACTACGAGCAGTACTTC. This translates into CASSYGEDYEQYF.

The V call is TRBV29-1, the J call TRBJ2-3; D might be TRBD2 (6 bases). The germline V gene encodes CDR1 SQVTM and CDR2 ANQGSEA. Trimming pared 0 bases from V and 0 bases from J, leaving 10 bases between. This CDR3 is built from 15 residues. CDR3 in amino acids: CSVEDLGTSTDTQYF. CDR3 bases: TGCAGCGTTGAAGATCTCGGGACTAGCACAGATACGCAGTATTTT.

The V call is TRBV6-2 or TRBV6-3, the J call TRBJ2-7, with 12 bases that match TRBD2. CDR1 is MNHEY and CDR2 is SVGEGT in the germline V gene. The trim removed 7 bases at V and 1 base at J, leaving 5 bases unmatched. CDR3 size: 15 residues. The CDR3 loop is CASTPTSGGSYEQYF. Here the CDR3 DNA reads TGTGCCAGCACCCCAACTAGCGGGGGGTCCTACGAGCAGTACTTC.

The genes are TRBV7-9 and TRBJ1-2, with 7 bases identical to TRBD1. Unmatched junction bases numbered 13, after V lost 5 bases and J lost 7 bases. This CDR3 comprises 15 residues. Germline V gene data show CDR1 as SEHNR and CDR2 as FQNEAQ (reference sequence). DNA for the CDR3: TGTGCCAGCAGCGAAGGGACAGAACTATCAGCTGGCTACACCTTC. This gives the protein CASSEGTELSAGYTF.

This clonotype showed up just a few times. V is TRBV7-2 and J is TRBJ2-3; 9 bases are a match to TRBD2. V lost 5 bases and J lost 3; bases outside the gene matches: 21. Germline values: CDR1 SGHTA, CDR2 FQGNSA. The CDR3 has 20 amino acids. The CDR3 bases are TGTGCCAGCAGCCCCGTTCTCCCGGTAGCGGGGGCGCTCGGGACAGATACGCAGTATTTT. Its translation: CASSPVLPVAGALGTDTQYF. Filled out from reference TRBV7-2 and TRBJ2-3, the complete variable domain reads GAGVSQSPSNKVTEKGKDVELRCDPISGHTALYWYRQSLGQGLEFLIYFQGNSAPDKSGLPSDRFSAERTGGSVSTLTIQRTQQEDSAVYLCASSPVLPVAGALGTDTQYFGPGTRLTVL.

Ten or more counts support this clonotype. The chain uses TRBV7-9 and TRBJ2-5; possible D gene TRBD1, 6 bases. CDR1 and CDR2 (germline): SEHNR, FQNEAQ (reference sequence). The length of the CDR3 is 15 residues. Trimming pared 5 bases from V and 5 bases from J, leaving 18 bases between. Here the CDR3 DNA reads TGTGCCAGCAGCCGTCGGACAGTCTTGGGGGAGACCCAGTACTTC. This codes for CASSRRTVLGETQYF.

The chain employs TRBV13 and TRBJ2-7, with D perhaps assigned TRBD1 or TRBD2 (5 bases each). This CDR3 has 15 amino acids. CDR1 PRHDT and CDR2 FYEKMQ come from the germline V gene (reference sequence). V gave up 4 bases and J gave up 0 bases, with 13 bases separating them. CDR3 protein: CASSSSGTGSYEQYF. The DNA of the CDR3 is TGTGCCAGCAGCTCCTCGGGGACGGGCTCCTACGAGCAGTACTTC. The full variable domain, completed using reference TRBV13 and TRBJ2-7, is AAGVIQSPRHLIKEKRETATLKCYPIPRHDTVYWYQQGPGQDPQFLISFYEKMQSDKGSIPDRFSAQQFSDYHSELNMSSLELGDSALYFCASSSSGTGSYEQYFGPGTRLTVT.